This TCR beta chain was sequenced during a study of response to subunit inactivated influenza vaccine. CDR1 is SGHAT, CDR2 FQNNGV, per germline. V was cut by 1 base and J by 8 bases, with 9 bases left in between. The length of the CDR3 is 13 residues. This clonotype was observed many times. One entry per CDR3 protein, called by TCRdb with MiXCR from the RT-PCR reads. This table holds some 160,000 distinct CDR3 sequences, approximately 10% found once. This material consisted of non-naive T cells sorted from PBMCs, taken 40 to 50 days after vaccination. This chain connects TRBV11-2 to TRBJ2-1; D unresolved. The sequence derives from a man aged 45 to 65 who received an inactivated influenza vaccine. In DNA form, the CDR3 reads TGTGCCAGCAGCTTAGGTCCTCAGTATGAGCAGTTCTTC. Translation: CASSLGPQYEQFF.